The 6 T cell receptor beta chains listed next were all sequenced from one sample in a study of blood T cell repertoires in COVID-19. Clones were sequenced by immunoSEQ multiplex PCR, and TCRdb holds only the in-frame ones, with some missing. The sample carries 45,000 to 50,000 clones, 65% to 85% recorded once. Sequencing used peripheral blood. The source of these receptors is an elderly man in a cohort sampled during active COVID-19.

This clone was seen only a few times. This rearrangement joins TRBV7-9 to TRBJ1-3; the match to TRBD1 covers 8 bases. CDR3 size: 14 residues. After removal of 6 bases from V and 5 bases from J, the junction contained 6 bases not matched to a gene. Germline values: CDR1 SEHNR, CDR2 FQNEAQ (reference sequence). CDR3 DNA sequence: TGTGCCAGCAGTCCAAGACAGGGGAGAAACACCATATATTTT. This encodes CASSPRQGRNTIYF.

The J gene is TRBJ2-7, the V gene TRBV28, with D possibly TRBD2 on 6 matching bases. The CDR3 is made up of 15 amino acids. V lost 3 bases and J lost 2, with 14 bases in between. Germline V gene data show CDR1 as MDHEN and CDR2 as SYDVKM. CDR3 amino acids: CASSFMGGAPYEQYF. Written as DNA, the CDR3 is TGTGCCAGCAGTTTTATGGGCGGGGCCCCCTACGAGCAGTACTTC. The entire variable domain, with the rest obtained from reference TRBV28 and TRBJ2-7, is as follows: DVKVTQSSRYLVKRTGEKVFLECVQDMDHENMFWYRQDPGLGLRLIYFSYDVKMKEKGDIPEGYSVSREKKERFSLILESASTNQTSMYLCASSFMGGAPYEQYFGPGTRLTVT.

The CDR3 region has the DNA TGTGCCAGCAGCCCCCGGTTCAGGGGGCACTCACCCCTCCACTTT. Its translation is CASSPRFRGHSPLHF. V and J are TRBV5-6 and TRBJ1-6; 8 bases agree with TRBD1. Trimming removed 4 bases from V and 10 bases from J; junction bases left unmatched: 10. Germline V gives CDR1 SGHDT, CDR2 YYEEEE. The CDR3 extends over 15 amino acids.

This chain links TRBV10-3 with TRBJ1-4, with 7 nucleotides matching TRBD1. Trimming cost V 3 bases and J 7 bases; bases outside gene matches: 8. The CDR3 is 15 amino acids. The V gene's germline CDR1 is ENHRY and CDR2 SYGVKD. Here the CDR3 DNA reads TGTGCCATCAGTGAAGGAAAGGGGGCGAGTGAAAAACTGTTTTTT. It translates to CAISEGKGASEKLFF.

The chain has TRBV20-1 and TRBJ2-5; 8 positions agree with TRBD2. Germline V gene data show CDR1 as DFQATT and CDR2 as SNEGSKA (reference sequence). After removal of 3 bases from V and 3 bases from J, the junction contained 6 bases not matched to a gene. The CDR3 is 14 amino acids. CDR3 protein: CSASKGLAEETQYF. The CDR3 DNA reads as TGCAGTGCTAGTAAAGGACTAGCAGAAGAGACCCAGTACTTC.

V is TRBV5-1 and J is TRBJ1-4; 8 bases are shared with TRBD1. The V and J ends lost 7 bases and 8 bases, in that order; junction bases with no gene match: 10. The CDR3 totals 14 residues. The germline V gene has CDR1 SGHRS and CDR2 YFSETQ. For the CDR3, the DNA is TGCGCCAGCCAAACTGGGACAGGAGGCGAAAAACTGTTTTTT. This codes for CASQTGTGGEKLFF.